A single sample gave rise to the 32 T cell receptor beta chains below, sequenced in a study of T cells in tuberculosis (dated 2018 in TCRdb). The receptor library was made with the immunoSEQ multiplex PCR assay. This is the immuneACCESS table as TCRdb keeps it, with only in-frame sequences that have V and J called. A part of the clones is gone; compared with another copy, unresolved V genes explain less than half, and the rest is unexplained. In this sample the table shows 20,000 to 25,000 clones, around 87% of which occur a single time. The ten top clones hold under 15% of the sample. The source material was PBMCs. The receptor source for this set is a donor aged 10-29 years with latent tuberculosis or without tuberculosis infection.

This chain uses TRBV13 with TRBJ2-3; 7 bases are shared with TRBD2. This CDR3 is 15 amino acids long. V trimming: 0 bases; J trimming: 6 bases; junction bases outside the gene matches: 6. Germline V gene lookup returns CDR1 PRHDT and CDR2 FYEKMQ (reference sequence). This CDR3 reads CASSLGGTGGDTQYF. The CDR3 region has the DNA TGTGCCAGCAGCTTAGGTGGGACCGGGGGGGATACGCAGTATTTT.

CDR3 sequence (DNA): TGTGCCAGTAGCCAGGGGGCGGAAGGCTACACCTTC. Protein product: CASSQGAEGYTF. The chain is built from TRBV19 and TRBJ1-2; 8 bases agree with TRBD1. Unmatched junction bases numbered 5, after V lost 6 bases and J lost 8 bases. This CDR3 has 12 residues. CDR1 is LNHDA and CDR2 is SQIVND in the germline V gene (reference sequence).

V and J are TRBV6-1 and TRBJ1-2; D is possibly TRBD1 (6 bases). V shed 10 bases and J shed 2 bases, with 14 bases lying between them. Germline-derived CDR1 and CDR2 are MNHNS and SASEGT. CDR3 length equals 13 residues. The CDR3: CATEGDNNYGYTF. The CDR3 DNA reads TGTGCCACCGAAGGGGACAACAACTATGGCTACACCTTC.

The sample holds one count of this clone. The J gene is TRBJ1-6, the V gene TRBV10-3; 7 bases match TRBD1. The length of the CDR3 is 16 residues. Trimming cost V 2 bases and J 3 bases; bases outside gene matches: 4. Looked up from germline, CDR1 is ENHRY and CDR2 is SYGVKD. The chain's CDR3 is CAISEMGQIYNSPLHF. The CDR3 DNA reads TGTGCCATCAGTGAGATGGGACAGATCTATAATTCACCCCTCCACTTT.

The V call is TRBV25-1, the J call TRBJ1-6; TRBD1 matches 9 bases. V shed 4 bases and J 5 bases; nucleotides not matched to a gene: 6. Germline V gene sequence: CDR1 MGHDK, CDR2 SYGVNS. The CDR3 spans 16 residues. The CDR3 spells CASSVRDRADNSPLHF. The CDR3, as DNA: TGTGCCAGCAGTGTCCGGGACAGGGCAGATAATTCACCCCTCCACTTT. The variable domain in full, with the rest retrieved from reference TRBV25-1 and TRBJ1-6, is EADIYQTPRYLVIGTGKKITLECSQTMGHDKMYWYQQDPGMELHLIHYSYGVNSTEKGDLSSESTVSRIRTEHFPLTLESARPSHTSQYLCASSVRDRADNSPLHFGNGTRLTVT.

The chain has TRBV12-5 and TRBJ2-7, with D maybe TRBD1 (5 bases). This CDR3 has 16 residues. Germline V gives CDR1 LGHNT, CDR2 FRNRAP. Trimming took 0 bases from V and 3 from J, leaving 15 bases between them. The CDR3 DNA follows: TGTGCTAGTGGTTTGGTAGTGACAGCCGATTTCTACGAGCAGTACTTC. Amino acids: CASGLVVTADFYEQYF.

The chain couples TRBV25-1 to TRBJ1-5, with TRBD1 matching 12 bases. The V gene end was trimmed by 6 bases and the J gene end by 7 bases; junction bases not matched to a gene: 4. The CDR3 runs to 14 residues. Germline values: CDR1 MGHDK, CDR2 SYGVNS. CDR3 DNA: TGTGCCAGCAGGGGGACAGGGGGCGGGCAGCCCCAGCATTTT. It is translated as CASRGTGGGQPQHF.

V gene TRBV27 combines with J gene TRBJ1-4; 8 bases agree with TRBD1. This CDR3 contains 16 residues. CDR1 is MNHEY and CDR2 is SMNVEV in the germline V gene (reference sequence). Unmatched junction bases numbered 9, after V lost 5 bases and J lost 4 bases. In DNA form, the CDR3 reads TGTGCCAGCAGTCCCCGGGACAGGAGACTTAATGAAAAACTGTTTTTT. This gives the protein CASSPRDRRLNEKLFF.

The chain recombines TRBV11-3 with TRBJ2-2; D call uncertain. Trimming cost V 0 bases and J 4 bases, with 9 bases left between them. Germline V CDR1 and CDR2: SGHNT, YENEEA. The CDR3 is 15 residues long. The CDR3 region is CASSLDPLVTGELFF. CDR3 DNA: TGTGCCAGCAGCTTAGATCCCCTAGTCACCGGGGAGCTGTTTTTT.

The CDR3 region is CASSRTGGSYNEQFF. The DNA for the CDR3 is TGTGCCAGCAGTAGGACAGGGGGCTCCTACAATGAGCAGTTCTTC. The V gene is TRBV6-5, the J gene TRBJ2-1, with 10 bases lining up with TRBD1. Germline CDR1 reads MNHEY; CDR2 reads SVGAGI. V was clipped by 5 bases and J by 0 bases; unmatched bases: 1. The CDR3 is made up of 15 amino acids.

The chain employs TRBV11-3 and TRBJ1-1, with D possibly being TRBD1 (5 bases). Per germline, CDR1 SGHNT and CDR2 YENEEA. This CDR3 comprises 14 residues. Trimming removed 3 bases from V and 0 bases from J, with 8 bases in between. CDR3 sequence: CASSFQGLNTEAFF. CDR3 nucleotide sequence: TGTGCCAGCAGCTTCCAGGGCTTGAACACTGAAGCTTTCTTT.

The gene calls are TRBV11-2 and TRBJ1-2, with no clear D. The germline gives CDR1 SGHAT, CDR2 FQNNGV. Deletions cut 1 base from V and 8 bases from J, with 11 bases between. The CDR3 sequence is 13 residues long. Here the CDR3 reads CASSLGSIRGYTF. For the CDR3, the DNA is TGTGCCAGCAGCTTAGGGAGTATTAGGGGCTACACCTTC.

Only a few counts were recorded for this clone. CDR3 coding DNA: TGTGCCAGCCGCGGACAGGACTACGAGCAGTACTTC. Protein sequence: CASRGQDYEQYF. This sequence joins TRBV27 and TRBJ2-7, with 7 bases aligning to TRBD1. The CDR3 covers 12 residues. V was clipped by 8 bases and J by 3 bases; unmatched bases: 4. The germline gives CDR1 MNHEY, CDR2 SMNVEV (reference sequence).

The CDR3 is CASSEEVLAGAETQYF. CDR3 DNA: TGTGCCAGCAGTGAAGAAGTACTAGCGGGGGCGGAGACCCAGTACTTC. The rearrangement joins TRBV2 to TRBJ2-5; TRBD2 matches 11 bases. The CDR3 has 16 amino acids. Germline loops: CDR1 SNHLY, CDR2 FYNNEI. J lost 5 bases, V lost 1 base, and 6 bases had no gene match.

V gene TRBV27 combines with J gene TRBJ1-2; D gene unclear. The CDR3 is made up of 14 amino acids. The V end was cut by 2 bases, the J end by 5 bases, with 12 bases between. The germline CDR1 and CDR2 sequences are MNHEY and SMNVEV (reference sequence). The CDR3 DNA follows: TGTGCCAGCAGTTTAAAGTGGCCGTCTTATGGCTACACCTTC. As protein: CASSLKWPSYGYTF.

V is TRBV5-1 and J is TRBJ2-1, with D perhaps TRBD1 (5 bases). This CDR3 comprises 15 residues. Trimming took off 0 bases at V and 6 bases at J, with 13 bases between the two ends. Germline assignment: CDR1 SGHRS and CDR2 YFSETQ. The CDR3, as DNA: TGCGCCAGCAGCTTGGCTGGGGCGCCCGGCAATGAGCAGTTCTTC. Its protein is CASSLAGAPGNEQFF.

V usage is TRBV15 and J usage is TRBJ2-5; 7 bases agree with TRBD1. V lost 1 base and J lost 6; bases outside the gene matches: 5. The CDR3 runs to 14 residues. Germline CDR1 LNHNV, CDR2 YYDKDF (reference sequence). The DNA of the CDR3 is TGTGCCACCAGCAGAGCACAGGGGAAGAAGACCCAGTACTTC. Residues: CATSRAQGKKTQYF.

V is TRBV19 and J is TRBJ1-1; 10 bases match TRBD1. This CDR3 is built from 15 residues. Germline loops: CDR1 LNHDA, CDR2 SQIVND (reference sequence). V dropped 7 bases and J dropped 1; count of bases not matched to a gene: 6. In DNA, the CDR3 is TGTGCCAGTATTGGCCGGGACAGGGGGAACACTGAAGCTTTCTTT. Translating gives CASIGRDRGNTEAFF. Complete variable domain (other parts from reference TRBV19 and TRBJ1-1): DGGITQSPKYLFRKEGQNVTLSCEQNLNHDAMYWYRQDPGQGLRLIYYSQIVNDFQKGDIAEGYSVSREKKESFPLTVTSAQKNPTAFYLCASIGRDRGNTEAFFGQGTRLTVV.

This clone was seen a handful of times. The V and J genes are TRBV4-2 and TRBJ1-5; D is unclear. Trimming cost V 1 base and J 3 bases, with 7 bases left between them. This CDR3 has 14 residues. Germline CDR1 LGHNA, CDR2 YNFKEQ. CDR3 protein: CASSQVPDNQPQHF. The CDR3, as DNA: TGTGCCAGCAGCCAAGTCCCAGACAATCAGCCCCAGCATTTT.

This clone was seen only once. V is TRBV4-3 and J is TRBJ2-1; TRBD1 is a possible D gene (5 bases). The CDR3 is made up of 16 amino acids. The V gene's germline CDR1 is LGHNA and CDR2 YSLEER. V shed 0 bases and J shed 1 base, with 10 bases lying between them. This CDR3 reads CASSQDRRGSYNEQFF. DNA for the CDR3: TGCGCCAGCAGCCAAGATCGAAGGGGTTCCTACAATGAGCAGTTCTTC.

The V call is TRBV6-1, the J call TRBJ1-2; no clear D. This CDR3 region has 11 residues. Germline V gives CDR1 MNHNS, CDR2 SASEGT. Trimming took 5 bases from V and 2 from J, leaving 3 bases between them. The CDR3 sequence is CASSTNYGYTF. CDR3 nucleotides: TGTGCCAGCAGTACAAACTATGGCTACACCTTC.

V gene TRBV2 combines with J gene TRBJ1-3; 10 bases map to TRBD1. Germline V gives CDR1 SNHLY, CDR2 FYNNEI. The CDR3 runs to 15 residues. The V gene end was trimmed by 5 bases and the J gene end by 7 bases; junction bases not matched to a gene: 8. The CDR3 DNA reads as TGTGCCAGCAGTACCGGGACAGGGGAGCTGAACACCATATATTTT. It codes for CASSTGTGELNTIYF. The whole variable domain, remainder taken from reference TRBV2 and TRBJ1-3, is EPEVTQTPSHQVTQMGQEVILRCVPISNHLYFYWYRQILGQKVEFLVSFYNNEISEKSEIFDDQFSVERPDGSNFTLKIRSTKLEDSAMYFCASSTGTGELNTIYFGEGSWLTVV.

The chain recombines TRBV30 with TRBJ2-3; 11 bases fit TRBD1. Unmatched junction bases numbered 9, after V lost 1 base and J lost 0 bases. Germline values: CDR1 GTSNPN, CDR2 SVGIG (reference sequence). This CDR3 comprises 18 residues. The CDR3 DNA is TGTGCCTGGAGTGGGAAATGGGGACAGGGGGGCAGCACAGATACGCAGTATTTT. As protein: CAWSGKWGQGGSTDTQYF.

This rearrangement joins TRBV2 to TRBJ1-2, with 8 bases identical to TRBD1. This CDR3 has 15 amino acids. Trimming at V came to 6 bases and at J to 3 bases, leaving 9 bases not matched to a gene. The germline gives CDR1 SNHLY, CDR2 FYNNEI. CDR3 sequence: CASSSSGGADYGYTF. CDR3 DNA sequence: TGTGCCAGCAGCTCCTCAGGGGGCGCAGACTATGGCTACACCTTC.

The rearrangement uses TRBV2 and TRBJ2-3; 12 bases map to TRBD2. Germline V gene data show CDR1 as SNHLY and CDR2 as FYNNEI. The CDR3 extends over 15 amino acids. Trimming removed 6 bases from V and 6 bases from J; junction bases left unmatched: 7. CDR3 in DNA: TGTGCCAGCAGAGCGACTAGCGGGGGCCCGGATACGCAGTATTTT. Encoded protein: CASRATSGGPDTQYF.

This chain connects TRBV2 to TRBJ1-1; TRBD1 is a possible D gene (6 bases). V lost 0 bases to trimming and J lost 11 bases, with 16 bases between them. CDR1 and CDR2 from the germline V gene are SNHLY and FYNNEI. The CDR3 is made up of 14 amino acids. This chain's CDR3 is CASSEAWNRDEAFF. The CDR3 DNA sequence: TGTGCCAGCAGTGAAGCGTGGAACAGGGACGAGGCTTTCTTT.

The rearrangement joins TRBV5-6 to TRBJ2-5; 7 bases match TRBD1. This CDR3 comprises 14 residues. After removal of 4 bases from V and 5 bases from J, the junction contained 8 bases not matched to a gene. CDR1 and CDR2 from the germline V gene are SGHDT and YYEEEE. In DNA, the CDR3 is TGTGCCAGCAGCCCGGGACAGTATGTGGAGACCCAGTACTTC. Amino acids: CASSPGQYVETQYF.

This chain links TRBV5-1 with TRBJ2-7, with a possible D match to TRBD2 (7 bases). CDR1 SGHRS and CDR2 YFSETQ come from the germline V gene. CDR3 size: 15 residues. The V gene lost 4 bases and the J gene lost 0 bases, with 14 bases spanning the gap. CDR3 region: CASSGVGGPSYEQYF. The CDR3 bases are TGCGCCAGCAGCGGGGTCGGGGGGCCCTCCTACGAGCAGTACTTC.

The chain is built from TRBV6-5 and TRBJ2-5; tentative D call: TRBD2 (6 bases). CDR3 size: 13 residues. CDR1 is MNHEY, CDR2 SVGAGI, per germline. The germline V and J ends were trimmed by 4 bases and 1 base, with 7 bases remaining between them. The CDR3 protein is CASSLAVQETQYF. The DNA for the CDR3 is TGTGCCAGCAGTTTAGCGGTCCAAGAGACCCAGTACTTC.

The chain employs TRBV27 and TRBJ2-1; a weak D match, TRBD2 (7 bases). Germline V gives CDR1 MNHEY, CDR2 SMNVEV (reference sequence). Trimming removed 5 bases at V and 2 bases at J, with 10 bases between. This CDR3 contains 14 residues. CDR3 nucleotide sequence: TGTGCCAGCAGTCGGGGGGCCACCTACAATGAGCAGTTCTTC. Protein: CASSRGATYNEQFF.

V gene TRBV19 combines with J gene TRBJ1-4; D not resolved. This CDR3 comprises 16 residues. From germline, CDR1 is LNHDA and CDR2 SQIVND (reference sequence). V was pared by 0 bases and J by 1 base, with 9 bases between. CDR3 residues: CASSIEAILTNEKLFF. CDR3 sequence (DNA): TGTGCCAGTAGTATAGAAGCCATCTTAACTAATGAAAAACTGTTTTTT.

V gene TRBV6-6 combines with J gene TRBJ2-2, with 8 bases lining up with TRBD1. V lost 6 bases to trimming and J lost 1 base; unmatched junction nucleotides: 1. The CDR3 length is 14 residues. Germline lookup yields CDR1 MNHNY and CDR2 SVGAGI (reference sequence). The CDR3 DNA follows: TGTGCCAGCAGCGGACAGGGGAACACCGGGGAGCTGTTTTTT. Its translation is CASSGQGNTGELFF.